This T cell receptor beta chain is drawn from a study of cytomegalovirus exposure and HLA in healthy donors. Broader study findings: In a later analysis, TCR beta V- and J-gene trimming showed a link to a missense DCLRE1C variant. Sequencing likely produced, as an artifact, a cluster of highly shared sequence variants.

Those who donated were healthy bone marrow donors. Points on this clone: Antigen specificity is unknown.

This CDR3 spans 17 amino acids. Germline V lookup: CDR1 LNHDA, CDR2 SQIVND (reference sequence). Trimming removed 4 bases from V and 7 bases from J; junction bases left unmatched: 15. PCR used 60 Vbeta primers and 13 Jbeta primers. Profiling relied on immunoSEQ multiplex PCR, and the TCRdb table lists in-frame clones only, not all of them. The sample has approximately 140,000 clones, roughly four fifths seen once. The sequenced sample consisted of PBMCs. This TCR was recovered from a woman between 40 and 55 years old in good health and CMV-seropositive. The rearrangement links TRBV19 to TRBJ2-4; TRBD1 agrees at 8 bases. CDR3 coding DNA: TGTGCCAGTAGTACCCCCGCGGGACAGGAATGGGGGAACATTCAGTACTTC. It is translated as CASSTPAGQEWGNIQYF.